The clone carrying this TCR beta chain has only a few counts. The data derive from a study of blood T cell repertoires in COVID-19. About the study: T cells, B-cell-depleted T cells, or PBMCs supplied cDNA or gDNA.

This CDR3 comprises 13 residues. With 2 bases clipped from V and 6 bases from J, the junction kept 1 base outside the gene matches. In germline, CDR1 is KGHSY, CDR2 FQNENV. TCRdb's table, derived via immunoSEQ multiplex PCR, lists solely in-frame clones and lacks some. Of approximately 76,000 clones listed, 85% to 90% are singletons. Material for sequencing was peripheral blood. The genes are TRBV16 and TRBJ1-5; 7 bases map to TRBD1. This sequence originates from a woman of 80 years or more with active or convalescent COVID-19. DNA of the CDR3: TGTGCCAGCAGCCAACCAGGGGGTCAGCCCCAGCATTTT. Its protein product is CASSQPGGQPQHF. The entire variable domain, with the rest obtained from reference TRBV16 and TRBJ1-5, is as follows: GEEVAQTPKHLVRGEGQKAKLYCAPIKGHSYVFWYQQVLKNEFKFLISFQNENVFDETGMPKERFSAKCLPNSPCSLEIQATKLEDSAVYFCASSQPGGQPQHFGDGTRLSIL.